This record covers a single T cell receptor (beta chain). The CDR3 runs 13 residues. Germline V gives CDR1 SQVTM, CDR2 ANQGSEA. V shed 6 bases and J shed 2 bases, with 14 bases lying between them. This record comes from a study of preoperative IRX-2 immunotherapy in early breast cancer. TCRdb keeps only in-frame clones here, not all; method: immunoSEQ multiplex PCR. The data show approximately 34,000 clones, about 96% seen once. Regarding treatment: preoperative locoregional IRX-2 cytokine immunotherapy. Samples came from a phase Ib trial of preoperative locoregional IRX-2 cytokine immunotherapy. The chain has TRBV29-1 and TRBJ2-7; D is uncertain. This sample was obtained from a patient treated with IRX-2 immunotherapy. This TCR was recovered from a human donor with breast cancer. DNA of the CDR3: TGCAGCGTCGAAACACCGGATACCTACGAGCAGTACTTC. Residues: CSVETPDTYEQYF.